This T cell receptor (beta chain) was observed in a study of molecular identifiers for immune sequencing clone quantification. Study-level information: In replicates, RNA from 20,000 or 100,000 naive CD8 cells was split five ways, four sequenced.

Details on this clonotype: Its antigen is currently unknown.

Trimming removed 2 bases from V and 1 base from J, with 11 bases in between. The CDR3 has 15 amino acids. The V gene's germline CDR1 is LNHDA and CDR2 SQIVND (reference sequence). Methods described previously, with TCR primers listed, were used for bulk TCR libraries. TCRdb ran MiXCR on the PCR reads and lists one entry per CDR3 protein. Found here are about 640,000 distinct CDR3 sequences, nearly 20% of them singletons; the top ten hold roughly 0.85%. The study's findings and limits: Over 98% of effector molecules, yet under 1% of naive-cell molecules, were held by clones above 20 RNA copies.

The rearrangement joins TRBV19 to TRBJ1-2; D is unresolved. The sequenced material came from naive CD8+ T cells from blood, with Jurkat cell RNA spiked in. As for subset: FACS-sorted CD8+CD4-CCR7+CD45RA+ naive T cells. This sequence originates from a human donor in good health. Some libraries in this study had Jurkat cell RNA spiked in. Written as DNA, the CDR3 is TGTGCCAGTAGTATATCTGGAGACGTTAACTATGGCTACACCTTC. This sequence encodes CASSISGDVNYGYTF.